A single sample is the source of the 4 T cell receptor beta chains below, sequenced in a study of OX40 agonist ivuxolimab in advanced cancers. Generated by immunoSEQ multiplex PCR, the TCRdb table keeps only in-frame clones and is missing some. The table records approximately 79,000 clones, roughly 90% of them present only once. The specimen comprised CD4+ or CD8+ T cells sorted from blood, sampled in a trial of the OX40 agonist ivuxolimab. The receptors derive from an adult with an advanced solid tumor such as melanoma, head and neck, liver or kidney cancer.

The J gene is TRBJ2-2, the V gene TRBV19, with D tentatively TRBD1 (6 bases). This CDR3 spans 15 amino acids. The germline V gene has CDR1 LNHDA and CDR2 SQIVND (reference sequence). The ends were cut back, 3 bases at V and 1 base at J, with 9 bases in the middle. The CDR3 loop reads CASSIMTGNTGELFF. Here the CDR3 DNA reads TGTGCCAGTAGTATCATGACAGGGAACACCGGGGAGCTGTTTTTT.

The chain couples TRBV10-2 to TRBJ2-7; D may match TRBD1 or TRBD2 (5 bases each). This CDR3 has 14 residues. V was cut by 3 bases and J by 3 bases, with 12 bases left in between. Germline V CDR1 and CDR2: WSHSY, SAAADI. The CDR3 region is CASSDPGRDYEQYF. The CDR3 DNA reads as TGCGCCAGCAGTGATCCGGGACGGGACTACGAGCAGTACTTC.

V gene TRBV11-3 combines with J gene TRBJ2-5, with D perhaps given as TRBD1 or TRBD2 (5 bases each). CDR3 length: 16 residues. Germline CDR1 is SGHNT and CDR2 is YENEEA. The V gene lost 2 bases and the J gene lost 0 bases, with 13 bases spanning the gap. The CDR3 sequence: CASSLKGPMYQETQYF. The CDR3 bases are TGTGCCAGCAGCTTAAAGGGACCGATGTACCAAGAGACCCAGTACTTC.

The chain recombines TRBV4-1 with TRBJ1-2; D remains ambiguous. The length of the CDR3 is 13 residues. V was shortened by 2 bases and J by 8 bases, with 12 bases between the two germline ends. Germline V CDR1 and CDR2: MGHRA, YSYEKL. For the CDR3, the DNA is TGCGCCAGCAGCCAACCTCATTATCGGGGCTACACCTTC. Amino acids: CASSQPHYRGYTF.